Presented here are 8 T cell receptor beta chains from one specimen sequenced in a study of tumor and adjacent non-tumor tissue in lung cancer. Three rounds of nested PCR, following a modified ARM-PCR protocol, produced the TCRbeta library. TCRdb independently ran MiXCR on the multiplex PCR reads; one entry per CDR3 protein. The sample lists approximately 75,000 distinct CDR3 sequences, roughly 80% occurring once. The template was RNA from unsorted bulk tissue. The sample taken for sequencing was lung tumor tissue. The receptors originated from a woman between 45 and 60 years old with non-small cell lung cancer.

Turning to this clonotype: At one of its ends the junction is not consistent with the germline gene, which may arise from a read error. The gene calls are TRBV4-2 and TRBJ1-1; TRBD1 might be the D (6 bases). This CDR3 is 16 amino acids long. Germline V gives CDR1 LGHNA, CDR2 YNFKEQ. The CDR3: CASSHPDRTLNTGAFF. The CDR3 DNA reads TGTGCCAGCAGCCACCCCGACAGGACCTTGAACACTGGAGCTTTCTTT.

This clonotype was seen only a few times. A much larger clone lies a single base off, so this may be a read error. The CDR3 DNA sequence: TGTGCCATCTCTCCGGGGACAGATATGCAGTATTTT. Protein sequence: CAISPGTDMQYF. V usage is TRBV10-3 and J usage is TRBJ2-3; 7 nucleotides agree with TRBD1. The CDR3 has 12 residues. Per germline, CDR1 ENHRY and CDR2 SYGVKD.

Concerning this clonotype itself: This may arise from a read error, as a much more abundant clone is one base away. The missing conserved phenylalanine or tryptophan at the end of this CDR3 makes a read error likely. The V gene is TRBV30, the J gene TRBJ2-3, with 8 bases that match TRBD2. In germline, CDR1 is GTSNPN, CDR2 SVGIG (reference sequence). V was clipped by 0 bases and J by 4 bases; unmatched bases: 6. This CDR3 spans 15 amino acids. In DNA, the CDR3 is TGTGCCTGGAGTGTACGAAGCGGGAGTCCAGATACGCAGTATTTG. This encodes CAWSVRSGSPDTQYL.

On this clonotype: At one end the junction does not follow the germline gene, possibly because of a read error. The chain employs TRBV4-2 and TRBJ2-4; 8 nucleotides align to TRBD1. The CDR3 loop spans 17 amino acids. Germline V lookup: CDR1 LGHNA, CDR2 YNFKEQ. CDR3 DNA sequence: TGTGCCAGAAGCCAAAATTCAGGGGGCGCGGACAAAAACATTCAGTATTTC. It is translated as CARSQNSGGADKNIQYF.

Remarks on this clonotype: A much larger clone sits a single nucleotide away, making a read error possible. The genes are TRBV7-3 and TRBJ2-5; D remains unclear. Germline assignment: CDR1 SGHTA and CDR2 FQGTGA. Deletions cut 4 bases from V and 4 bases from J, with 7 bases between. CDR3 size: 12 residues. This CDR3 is CASSSKGETQYF. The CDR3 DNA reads TGTGCCAGCAGCTCAAAGGGAGAGACCCAGTACTTC.

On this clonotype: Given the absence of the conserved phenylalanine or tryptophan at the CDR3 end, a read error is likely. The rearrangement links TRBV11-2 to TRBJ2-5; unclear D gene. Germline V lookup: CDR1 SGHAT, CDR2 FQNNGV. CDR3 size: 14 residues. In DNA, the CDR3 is TGCGCCAGCAGCTTAACTGTAAGCCCTGAGACCCAGTACTCC. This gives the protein CASSLTVSPETQYS.

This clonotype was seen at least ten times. The CDR3 spells CASSQDWGQGDYGYTF. CDR3 DNA sequence: TGTGCCAGCAGCCAAGACTGGGGACAGGGAGACTATGGCTACACCTTC. V is TRBV4-2 and J is TRBJ1-2, with TRBD1 matching over 9 bases. CDR1 LGHNA and CDR2 YNFKEQ come from the germline V gene. This CDR3 comprises 16 residues. Trimming removed 0 bases from V and 3 bases from J; junction bases left unmatched: 5.

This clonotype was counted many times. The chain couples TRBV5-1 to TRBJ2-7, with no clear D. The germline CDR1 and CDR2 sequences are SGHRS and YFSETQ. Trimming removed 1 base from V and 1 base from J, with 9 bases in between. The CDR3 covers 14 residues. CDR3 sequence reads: CASSLSAPSYEQYF. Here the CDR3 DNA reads TGCGCCAGCAGCTTGTCAGCGCCTTCCTACGAGCAGTACTTC.